This T cell receptor beta chain was recovered during a study of blood T cell repertoires in COVID-19. V was shortened by 0 bases and J by 4 bases, with 4 bases between the two germline ends. This CDR3 is built from 11 residues. Germline V gives CDR1 GTSNPN, CDR2 SVGIG (reference sequence). Profiled with immunoSEQ multiplex PCR; TCRdb holds only in-frame clones, not every one. The data contain over 110,000 clones, roughly 88% of them singletons. The origin of this receptor is a human donor in a cohort sampled during active COVID-19. Sample: peripheral blood. The chain recombines TRBV30 with TRBJ2-7; no firm D call. The CDR3 DNA is TGTGCCTGGAGTGTCCGGTACGAGCAGTACTTC. This codes for CAWSVRYEQYF.